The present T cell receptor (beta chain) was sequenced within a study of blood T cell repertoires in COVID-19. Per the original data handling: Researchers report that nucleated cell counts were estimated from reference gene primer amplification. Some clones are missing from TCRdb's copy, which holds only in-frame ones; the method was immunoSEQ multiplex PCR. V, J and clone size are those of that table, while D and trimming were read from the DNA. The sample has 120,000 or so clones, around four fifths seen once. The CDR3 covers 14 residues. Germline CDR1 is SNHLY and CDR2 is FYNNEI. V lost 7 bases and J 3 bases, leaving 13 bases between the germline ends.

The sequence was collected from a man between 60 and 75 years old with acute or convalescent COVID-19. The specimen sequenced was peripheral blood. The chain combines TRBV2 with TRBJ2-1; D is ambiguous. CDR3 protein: CASKERQIYNEQFF. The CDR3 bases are TGTGCCAGCAAGGAGCGCCAAATCTACAATGAGCAGTTCTTC.